A selection of T cell receptor beta chains follows, all from one sample in a study of T-cell reconstitution after alpha-beta-depleted transplantation in children. TCRdb called the PCR reads again in MiXCR, with one record for every CDR3 protein. Of some 500,000 distinct CDR3 sequences in the sample, around 18% were seen once. The sample consisted of PBMCs from the stem cell graft donor, taken from the stem cell graft. These TCRs come from a human donor who donated a stem cell graft to a child with acute lymphoblastic leukemia. Both conserved end residues are part of each CDR3. D genes are given only for firm matches. The size entry is marked missing in some rows and otherwise reads once, few, many or a size class.

j_gene: TRBJ1-5; v_gene: TRBV4-1; abundance: few; d_gene: NA; CDR3nt: TGCGCCAGCAGCCAGACCGCCGCGGCCGAGAGCAATCAGCCCCAGCATTTT; CDR3aa: CASSQTAAAESNQPQHF
j_gene: TRBJ2-1; v_gene: TRBV9; abundance: NA; d_gene: NA; CDR3nt: TGTGCCAGCAGCGGGTGGGACAATGAGCAGTTCTTC; CDR3aa: CASSGWDNEQFF
j_gene: TRBJ2-7; v_gene: TRBV21-1; abundance: few; d_gene: NA; CDR3nt: TGTGCCAGCAGCAATGGGACAGGGGAATACTACGAGCAGTACTTC; CDR3aa: CASSNGTGEYYEQYF
j_gene: TRBJ2-5; v_gene: TRBV20-1; abundance: NA; d_gene: NA; CDR3nt: TGCAGTGCCAAAACTAGTTCGCCAGAGACCCAGTACTTC; CDR3aa: CSAKTSSPETQYF
j_gene: TRBJ2-1; v_gene: TRBV5-1; abundance: NA; d_gene: NA; CDR3nt: TGCGCCAGCAGCTCCCTAGAGACTAACGGATACAATGAGCAGTTCTTC; CDR3aa: CASSSLETNGYNEQFF
j_gene: TRBJ2-7; v_gene: TRBV5-1; abundance: few; d_gene: TRBD2; CDR3nt: TGCGCCAGCAGCCGGGGGGACTGGAATATCGACGAGCAGTACTTC; CDR3aa: CASSRGDWNIDEQYF
j_gene: TRBJ2-2; v_gene: TRBV5-1; abundance: many; d_gene: NA; CDR3nt: TGCGCCAGCAGCTTGGCCCAGGGGCGCACCGGGGAGCTGTTTTTT; CDR3aa: CASSLAQGRTGELFF
j_gene: TRBJ2-3; v_gene: TRBV6-2/TRBV6-3; abundance: few; d_gene: NA; CDR3nt: TGTGCCAGCAGTTGGGCTAGCGACGCAGATACGCAGTATTTT; CDR3aa: CASSWASDADTQYF
j_gene: TRBJ2-7; v_gene: TRBV19; abundance: NA; d_gene: NA; CDR3nt: TGTGCCAGTAGTCCCTACGGGGGTACCTACGAGCAGTACTTC; CDR3aa: CASSPYGGTYEQYF
j_gene: TRBJ2-1; v_gene: TRBV3-1; abundance: few; d_gene: NA; CDR3nt: TGTGCCAGCACTTCGGGGGACCTCCCGGGGCAGTTCTTC; CDR3aa: CASTSGDLPGQFF
j_gene: TRBJ2-2; v_gene: TRBV2; abundance: NA; d_gene: NA; CDR3nt: TGTGCCAGCTCTGGTTACCCCGGGGAGCTGTTTTTT; CDR3aa: CASSGYPGELFF
j_gene: TRBJ2-5; v_gene: TRBV7-3; abundance: NA; d_gene: TRBD2; CDR3nt: TGTGCCAGCAGCCCGGGACTAAAGAGACAAGAGACCCAGTACTTC; CDR3aa: CASSPGLKRQETQYF
j_gene: TRBJ2-7; v_gene: TRBV5-6; abundance: NA; d_gene: NA; CDR3nt: TGTGCCAGCACCTTCCAGAGTTACGAGCAGTACTTC; CDR3aa: CASTFQSYEQYF
j_gene: TRBJ2-7; v_gene: TRBV24-1; abundance: NA; d_gene: TRBD1; CDR3nt: TGTGCCACCAGTGGACGGGACAGATTACGGCAGTACTTC; CDR3aa: CATSGRDRLRQYF
j_gene: TRBJ1-2; v_gene: TRBV25-1; abundance: few; d_gene: NA; CDR3nt: TGTGCCAGCAGTCAAGGGAACTATGGCTACACCTTC; CDR3aa: CASSQGNYGYTF
j_gene: TRBJ1-5; v_gene: TRBV28; abundance: NA; d_gene: TRBD1; CDR3nt: TGTGCCAGCAGTACGGGACAGTCGTATCAGCCCCAGCATTTT; CDR3aa: CASSTGQSYQPQHF
j_gene: TRBJ2-1; v_gene: TRBV11-1; abundance: NA; d_gene: TRBD2; CDR3nt: TGTGCCAGCAGCCCACTATCAGGGACTAGCGGGATTTCGTCCGAGCAGTTCTTC; CDR3aa: CASSPLSGTSGISSEQFF
j_gene: TRBJ2-1; v_gene: TRBV5-1; abundance: few; d_gene: TRBD2; CDR3nt: TGCGCCAGCAGCCCATGGACTAGCGGCTATGACAATGAGCAGTTCTTC; CDR3aa: CASSPWTSGYDNEQFF
j_gene: TRBJ2-1; v_gene: TRBV9; abundance: once; d_gene: NA; CDR3nt: TGTGCCAGCAGCGTAGACGGGCGGGACACCTACAATGAGCAGTTCTTC; CDR3aa: CASSVDGRDTYNEQFF
j_gene: TRBJ1-2; v_gene: TRBV9; abundance: few; d_gene: TRBD1; CDR3nt: TGTGCCAGCAGCGGTCCAGGGGGCGCGAGCGGCTACACCTTC; CDR3aa: CASSGPGGASGYTF
j_gene: TRBJ1-2; v_gene: TRBV6-1; abundance: few; d_gene: NA; CDR3nt: TGTGCCAGCGCCACGCAGGACTCTAACTATGGCTACACCTTC; CDR3aa: CASATQDSNYGYTF
j_gene: TRBJ1-5; v_gene: TRBV29-1; abundance: NA; d_gene: NA; CDR3nt: TGCAGCGTTGAGGACAAGTGTCGAGACAGGCCAATTGAGGGGAATCAGCCCCAGCATTTT; CDR3aa: CSVEDKCRDRPIEGNQPQHF
j_gene: TRBJ2-6; v_gene: TRBV11-2; abundance: NA; d_gene: NA; CDR3nt: TGTGCCAGCAGCTTAGGCCCAGGAATCAACTCTGGGGCCAACGTCCTGACTTTC; CDR3aa: CASSLGPGINSGANVLTF
j_gene: TRBJ2-7; v_gene: TRBV20-1; abundance: NA; d_gene: NA; CDR3nt: TGCAGTGCTAGGCCCAGCACGGGACTGCGCTTCCTCGAGCAGTACTTC; CDR3aa: CSARPSTGLRFLEQYF
j_gene: TRBJ2-3; v_gene: TRBV5-1; abundance: NA; d_gene: NA; CDR3nt: TGCGCCAGCAGCTACGAGCATACGCAGTATTTT; CDR3aa: CASSYEHTQYF
j_gene: TRBJ2-1; v_gene: TRBV5-1; abundance: NA; d_gene: TRBD2; CDR3nt: TGCGCCAGCAGCTCTGGGACTAGCGGTTATGAGCAGTTCTTC; CDR3aa: CASSSGTSGYEQFF
j_gene: TRBJ1-1; v_gene: TRBV5-5; abundance: few; d_gene: TRBD1; CDR3nt: TGTGCCAGCAGCTCCATTCCGCGACAGGGGGCTGAAGCTTTCTTT; CDR3aa: CASSSIPRQGAEAFF
j_gene: TRBJ2-5; v_gene: TRBV29-1; abundance: few; d_gene: NA; CDR3nt: TGCAGCGCCTGGGAAGAGACCCAGTACTTC; CDR3aa: CSAWEETQYF
j_gene: TRBJ1-2; v_gene: TRBV5-1; abundance: few; d_gene: NA; CDR3nt: TGCGCCAGCAGCTTGGGGCTGGGTTTGAGCTACACCTTC; CDR3aa: CASSLGLGLSYTF
j_gene: TRBJ2-3; v_gene: TRBV20-1; abundance: NA; d_gene: NA; CDR3nt: TGCAGTGCTGACGCCGGAACAGGGTTCCCCTATACGCAGTATTTT; CDR3aa: CSADAGTGFPYTQYF
j_gene: TRBJ1-4; v_gene: TRBV5-1; abundance: NA; d_gene: TRBD1; CDR3nt: TGCGCCAGCAGCCGACAGGGCGGCCCGGGGGGGAATGAAAAACTGTTTTTT; CDR3aa: CASSRQGGPGGNEKLFF
j_gene: TRBJ2-2; v_gene: TRBV12-3/TRBV12-4; abundance: few; d_gene: NA; CDR3nt: TGTGCCAGCAGTTTTGGTATCAGGTCGGGTGGGGAGCTGTTTTTT; CDR3aa: CASSFGIRSGGELFF
j_gene: TRBJ1-3; v_gene: TRBV27; abundance: many; d_gene: NA; CDR3nt: TGTGCCAGCAGTTTAGGTGGCTCTGGAAACACCATATATTTT; CDR3aa: CASSLGGSGNTIYF
j_gene: TRBJ2-1; v_gene: TRBV5-1; abundance: NA; d_gene: TRBD1; CDR3nt: TGCGCCAGCAGCTTGGTTGGACAGGAGAATGAGCAGTTCTTC; CDR3aa: CASSLVGQENEQFF
j_gene: TRBJ1-2; v_gene: TRBV6-1; abundance: NA; d_gene: NA; CDR3nt: TGTGCCAGCAGTGAAACGGGGGGAGTCGGGAGTGGCTACACCTTC; CDR3aa: CASSETGGVGSGYTF
j_gene: TRBJ2-7; v_gene: TRBV30; abundance: NA; d_gene: TRBD2; CDR3nt: TGTGCCTGCCATCATAGCGGGACTGGGAGCTACGAGCAGTACTTC; CDR3aa: CACHHSGTGSYEQYF
j_gene: TRBJ1-1; v_gene: TRBV6-1; abundance: NA; d_gene: TRBD1; CDR3nt: TGTGCCAGCAGTGAAAAATTGCGGACAGGGCTTGTTAACACTGAAGCTTTCTTT; CDR3aa: CASSEKLRTGLVNTEAFF
j_gene: TRBJ2-7; v_gene: TRBV5-1; abundance: NA; d_gene: NA; CDR3nt: TGCGCCAGCCGCCCCGGGGGTGCTCTCGAGCAGTACTTC; CDR3aa: CASRPGGALEQYF
j_gene: TRBJ2-5; v_gene: TRBV5-1; abundance: NA; d_gene: NA; CDR3nt: TGCGCCAGCAGTCAGGGTCGGTTGGAGACCCAGTACTTC; CDR3aa: CASSQGRLETQYF
j_gene: TRBJ2-1; v_gene: TRBV7-2; abundance: NA; d_gene: TRBD2; CDR3nt: TGTGCCAGCAGCTTAGAGGGACTAGTCTCCTACAATGAGCAGTTCTTC; CDR3aa: CASSLEGLVSYNEQFF
j_gene: TRBJ2-1; v_gene: TRBV5-1; abundance: NA; d_gene: NA; CDR3nt: TGCGCCAGCAGCCCCGACTTGTCTAGCGCCTACAATGAGCAGTTCTTC; CDR3aa: CASSPDLSSAYNEQFF